This is a list of T cell receptor beta chains from one sample in a study of blood T cell repertoires in COVID-19. The table came from immunoSEQ multiplex PCR; TCRdb's copy has only in-frame clones and leaves some out. The profile covers around 170,000 clones, with less than 90% appearing a single time and around 4% taken by the ten largest. The sample comprised peripheral blood. All receptors derive from a woman in her 70s with acute or convalescent COVID-19. Each CDR3 is given with its conserved first and last residue. Each record gives: clone size, V gene, J gene, D gene, CDR3 protein, CDR3 DNA. A D gene is named only where the DNA matches it firmly. Clone size is given for some rows only: seen once, a few or many times, or a class if the clone is expanded.

-	TRBV2	TRBJ2-7	-	CASTPSRGGIYEQYF	TGTGCCAGCACTCCCAGCCGGGGCGGGATCTACGAGCAGTACTTC
once	TRBV28	TRBJ2-1	TRBD2	CASQIAGGYSYNEQFF	TGTGCCAGCCAAATAGCGGGAGGATACTCCTACAATGAGCAGTTCTTC
-	TRBV19	TRBJ1-2	TRBD1	CASTATGRYYGYTF	TGTGCCAGTACCGCGACAGGGAGGTACTATGGCTACACCTTC
-	TRBV3-1/TRBV3-2	TRBJ1-5	TRBD1	CASSQERTGGIWWPQHF	TGTGCCAGCAGCCAAGAACGCACAGGGGGGATCTGGTGGCCCCAGCATTTT
-	TRBV6-6	TRBJ1-6	-	CASQQDRTPTNSPLHF	TGTGCCAGCCAACAGGATAGAACTCCCACTAATTCACCCCTCCACTTT
-	TRBV28	TRBJ1-2	-	CASNGPLKNRRHRTTNYGYTF	TGTGCCAGCAACGGTCCTCTCAAAAACCGCCGTCACAGGACTACTAACTATGGCTACACCTTC
-	TRBV19	TRBJ1-5	TRBD1	CASSPRTGLFQPQHF	TGTGCCAGTAGTCCTAGGACAGGGCTGTTTCAGCCCCAGCATTTT
few	TRBV9	TRBJ1-3	-	CASSVVHREHTIYF	TGTGCCAGCAGCGTAGTCCACAGGGAACACACCATATATTTT
-	TRBV4-3	TRBJ1-6	TRBD1	CASSQDPGQGNSPLHF	TGCGCCAGCAGCCAAGATCCGGGACAGGGGAATTCACCCCTCCACTTT
-	TRBV25-1	TRBJ2-3	-	CASSAPLTDTQYF	TGTGCCAGCAGTGCCCCCCTCACAGATACGCAGTATTTT
-	TRBV29-1	TRBJ2-7	TRBD1	CSVWTGATYEQYF	TGCAGCGTTTGGACAGGAGCAACCTACGAGCAGTACTTC
-	TRBV6-5	TRBJ1-4	TRBD1	CASSLPAAGGKLFF	TGTGCCAGCAGCCTCCCGGCGGCAGGGGGAAAACTGTTTTTT
-	TRBV18	TRBJ2-4	-	CASSLAKNIQYF	TGTGCCAGCTCTCTCGCCAAAAACATTCAGTACTTC
-	TRBV30	TRBJ2-6	-	CAWSLGVSGANVLTF	TGTGCCTGGAGCCTAGGGGTTTCTGGGGCCAACGTCCTGACTTTC
-	TRBV14	TRBJ2-7	TRBD1	CASSQDQRTGAYEQYF	TGTGCCAGCAGCCAAGACCAGAGGACAGGAGCCTACGAGCAGTACTTC
-	TRBV5-1	TRBJ1-4	TRBD1	CASTHSTGGREKLFF	TGCGCCAGCACCCACTCGACAGGGGGCCGTGAAAAACTGTTTTTT
-	TRBV4-1	TRBJ1-2	TRBD1	CASSQPGGYGYTF	TGCGCCAGCAGCCAACCAGGGGGCTATGGCTACACCTTC
-	TRBV10-3	TRBJ1-1	TRBD1	CAIRGTGNTEAFF	TGTGCCATCAGGGGGACAGGAAACACTGAAGCTTTCTTT
-	TRBV6-2/TRBV6-3	TRBJ1-1	TRBD1	CASSSGQGWAEAFF	TGTGCCAGCAGTTCGGGACAGGGTTGGGCTGAAGCTTTCTTT
-	TRBV6-5	TRBJ1-3	-	CASSARGSGNTIYF	TGTGCCAGCAGCGCCCGGGGTTCTGGAAACACCATATATTTT
-	TRBV4-3	TRBJ1-3	TRBD1	CASSQGTGLYSGNTIYF	TGCGCCAGCAGCCAAGGGACAGGGCTATACTCTGGAAACACCATATATTTT
-	TRBV6-5	TRBJ2-2	-	CASTSWGGIAGELFF	TGTGCCAGCACGTCGTGGGGGGGCATCGCCGGGGAGCTGTTTTTT
-	TRBV14	TRBJ1-4	-	CASSQPRGGKLFF	TGTGCCAGCAGCCAACCAAGGGGAGGGAAACTGTTTTTT
-	TRBV7-9	TRBJ1-1	-	CASSLATSEAFF	TGTGCCAGCAGCTTAGCCACTAGTGAAGCTTTCTTT
-	TRBV11-2	TRBJ2-7	TRBD2	CASSLEVGTSDYEQYF	TGTGCCAGCAGCTTAGAAGTAGGTACTAGCGACTACGAGCAGTACTTC
-	TRBV6-5	TRBJ2-1	-	CASRGSSYNEQFF	TGTGCCAGCAGAGGGAGCTCCTACAATGAGCAGTTCTTC
-	TRBV10-3	TRBJ2-5	-	CAISYGQQETQYF	TGTGCCATCAGTTATGGACAGCAAGAGACCCAGTACTTC
-	TRBV6-2/TRBV6-3	TRBJ2-7	TRBD2	CASSKTGTSGGQHF	TGTGCCAGCAGCAAGACAGGGACTAGCGGAGGCCAGCACTTC
-	TRBV2	TRBJ1-5	-	CASSEGGGLQPQHF	TGTGCCAGCAGTGAAGGCGGGGGGCTGCAGCCCCAGCATTTT
-	TRBV25-1	TRBJ2-7	-	CASSAKGRSYEQYF	TGTGCCAGCAGTGCTAAGGGGCGATCCTACGAGCAGTACTTC
-	TRBV19	TRBJ2-3	TRBD1	CASRGQGAPADTQYF	TGTGCCAGTAGGGGACAGGGGGCGCCGGCAGATACGCAGTATTTT
-	TRBV18	TRBJ1-1	TRBD1	CASSGQANTEAFF	TGTGCCAGCTCAGGACAGGCCAACACTGAAGCTTTCTTT
-	TRBV30	TRBJ2-2	TRBD2	CAYFLAGSGELFF	TGTGCCTACTTCCTAGCGGGATCCGGGGAGCTGTTTTTT
-	TRBV5-1	TRBJ1-5	-	CASSPDSSNQPQHF	TGCGCCAGCAGCCCGGACAGCAGCAATCAGCCCCAGCATTTT
-	TRBV7-9	TRBJ1-1	TRBD1	CASSEGQGMNTEAFF	TGTGCCAGCAGCGAAGGACAGGGGATGAACACTGAAGCTTTCTTT
-	TRBV7-2	TRBJ1-5	-	CASSLDSGNNQPQHF	TGTGCCAGCAGCTTAGATTCAGGGAACAATCAGCCCCAGCATTTT
-	TRBV2	TRBJ1-2	TRBD1	CASSARTGGGYTF	TGTGCCAGCAGTGCCCGGACAGGGGGGGGCTACACCTTC
-	TRBV7-9	TRBJ1-5	TRBD1	CASSSAGQGPWVGNQPQHF	TGTGCCAGCAGCTCAGCGGGACAGGGGCCTTGGGTTGGCAATCAGCCCCAGCATTTT
-	TRBV4-3	TRBJ2-1	-	CASSQDVAGGYNEQFF	TGCGCCAGCAGCCAAGATGTAGCAGGGGGGTACAATGAGCAGTTCTTC
few	TRBV5-1	TRBJ2-1	TRBD2	CASSFWTSVGHNEQFF	TGCGCCAGCAGCTTTTGGACTAGCGTCGGCCACAATGAGCAGTTCTTC
-	TRBV11-2	TRBJ1-2	-	CASSSRGGRLYGYTF	TGTGCCAGCAGCTCCAGGGGCGGCCGGCTCTATGGCTACACCTTC
-	TRBV7-2	TRBJ1-3	-	CASSFSGGLPGNTIYF	TGTGCCAGCAGCTTCTCGGGGGGGCTACCCGGAAACACCATATATTTT
-	TRBV15	TRBJ2-5	TRBD2	CATSREIGLGEETQYF	TGTGCCACCAGCAGAGAGATAGGACTAGGAGAGGAGACCCAGTACTTC
once	TRBV4-3	TRBJ1-2	-	CASSQFQYYGYTF	TGCGCCAGCAGCCAATTCCAGTACTATGGCTACACCTTC
-	TRBV5-1	TRBJ1-1	TRBD1	CASSTQGARNTEAFF	TGCGCCAGCAGCACCCAGGGGGCTCGGAACACTGAAGCTTTCTTT
-	TRBV3-1/TRBV3-2	TRBJ1-4	-	CASSQGAARIRTNEKLFF	TGTGCCAGCAGCCAAGGGGCCGCACGGATCAGAACTAATGAAAAACTGTTTTTT
-	TRBV7-2	TRBJ1-1	-	CASSLVGSGNTEAFF	TGTGCCAGCAGCTTAGTCGGTTCGGGTAACACTGAAGCTTTCTTT
once	TRBV6-5	TRBJ1-2	-	CASSRDILANYGYTF	TGTGCCAGCAGTCGAGACATCCTGGCTAACTATGGCTACACCTTC
few	TRBV6-5	TRBJ2-1	-	CASSYQGNGYNEQFF	TGTGCCAGCAGTTACCAGGGAAACGGATACAATGAGCAGTTCTTC
-	TRBV13	TRBJ2-1	-	CASSGRRWASYNEQFF	TGTGCCAGCAGCGGAAGAAGGTGGGCCTCCTACAATGAGCAGTTCTTC
-	TRBV29-1	TRBJ2-1	-	CSAPTGYYNEQFF	TGCAGCGCTCCGACAGGTTACTACAATGAGCAGTTCTTC
-	TRBV12-3/TRBV12-4	TRBJ2-7	-	CASTTGQSYEQYF	TGTGCCAGTACTACAGGACAGTCCTACGAGCAGTACTTC
-	TRBV5-1	TRBJ1-4	TRBD1	CASSSTGQATNEKLFF	TGCGCCAGCAGCTCAACCGGACAGGCAACTAATGAAAAACTGTTTTTT
-	TRBV10-3	TRBJ2-1	TRBD1	CAISGRTGTGYNEQFF	TGTGCCATCAGTGGGCGCACAGGGACAGGCTACAATGAGCAGTTCTTC
-	TRBV6-5	TRBJ1-6	-	CASGMDSYNSPLHF	TGTGCCAGCGGCATGGACAGCTATAATTCACCCCTCCACTTT
-	TRBV6-2/TRBV6-3	TRBJ1-1	TRBD1	CASSGQGNTEAFF	TGTGCCAGCAGTGGACAGGGTAACACTGAAGCTTTCTTT
few	TRBV18	TRBJ2-7	TRBD1	CASSPKDRGEYEQYF	TGTGCCAGCTCACCAAAGGACAGGGGCGAGTACGAGCAGTACTTC